The 2 T cell receptor beta chains below all came from one sample that was sequenced in a study of response to subunit inactivated influenza vaccine. Each CDR3 protein is one row after TCRdb ran MiXCR on the RT-PCR reads. The table lists some 500,000 distinct CDR3 sequences, approximately 17% of them singletons. The source material was CD4+ T cells sorted from PBMCs, sampled around 2 years after vaccination. All receptors derive from a man aged 50 to 75 who received an inactivated influenza vaccine.

This clonotype was observed a few times. V gene TRBV10-3 combines with J gene TRBJ2-7; D is unresolved. V lost 0 bases and J lost 5, with 11 bases in between. The V gene's germline CDR1 is ENHRY and CDR2 SYGVKD. The CDR3 is 14 amino acids. The CDR3 sequence: CAISESAIIHEQYF. DNA for the CDR3: TGTGCCATCAGTGAGTCCGCCATTATCCACGAGCAGTACTTC.

The chain recombines TRBV20-1 with TRBJ2-7; D is possibly TRBD2 (5 bases). CDR1 and CDR2 (germline): DFQATT, SNEGSKA (reference sequence). The germline V and J ends were trimmed by 0 bases and 4 bases, with 10 bases remaining between them. The CDR3 spans 13 residues. CDR3 sequence reads: CSARDLRGYEQYF. CDR3 DNA sequence: TGCAGTGCTAGAGATCTCCGGGGTTACGAGCAGTACTTC.